The source of this T cell receptor beta chain is a study of shared clonotypes between healthy human individuals. Findings and caveats of the study: Clonotypes not shared had lower generation probabilities than those common to all four donors.

The germline CDR1 and CDR2 sequences are SGHTS and YDEGEE. The length of the CDR3 is 13 residues. V lost 0 bases to trimming and J lost 4 bases, with 7 bases between them. As concerns this clone: What it binds is not known.

Terminally differentiated effector memory CD45RA+ cells were excluded from the naive CD8 cells, which were CD45RO-negative and positively selected for CCR7. The data were produced by immunoSEQ multiplex PCR, yet TCRdb's version contains in-frame clones alone and is incomplete. The data show a few million clones, roughly 95% seen once. Sample: naive CD8+ T cells from PBMCs. This chain uses TRBV5-8 with TRBJ1-2; D gene uncertain. This receptor was obtained from a man between 18 and 35 years old in good health. Some clones in this sample may be carry-over from other donors' samples. CDR3 bases: TGTGCCAGCAGCTTGGCCAGCGTCTATGGCTACACCTTC. Translation: CASSLASVYGYTF.